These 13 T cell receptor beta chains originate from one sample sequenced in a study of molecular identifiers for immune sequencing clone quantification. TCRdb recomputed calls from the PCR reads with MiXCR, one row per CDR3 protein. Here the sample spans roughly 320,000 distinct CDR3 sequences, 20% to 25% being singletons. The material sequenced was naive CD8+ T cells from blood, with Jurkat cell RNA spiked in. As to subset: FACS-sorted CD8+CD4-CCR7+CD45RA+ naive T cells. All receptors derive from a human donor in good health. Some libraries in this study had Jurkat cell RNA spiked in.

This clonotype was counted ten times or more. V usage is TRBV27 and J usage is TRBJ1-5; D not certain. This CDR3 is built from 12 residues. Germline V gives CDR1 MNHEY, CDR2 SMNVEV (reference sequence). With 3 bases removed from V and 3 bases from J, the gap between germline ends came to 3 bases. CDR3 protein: CASSFPNQPQHF. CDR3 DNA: TGTGCCAGCAGTTTTCCCAATCAGCCCCAGCATTTT.

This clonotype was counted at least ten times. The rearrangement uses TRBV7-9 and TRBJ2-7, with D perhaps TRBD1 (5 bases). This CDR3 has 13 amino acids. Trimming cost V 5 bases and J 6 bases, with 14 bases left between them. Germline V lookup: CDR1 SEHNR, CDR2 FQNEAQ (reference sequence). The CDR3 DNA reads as TGTGCCAGCAGCCCGCGACAGCGTGCCGAGCAGTACTTC. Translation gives CASSPRQRAEQYF.

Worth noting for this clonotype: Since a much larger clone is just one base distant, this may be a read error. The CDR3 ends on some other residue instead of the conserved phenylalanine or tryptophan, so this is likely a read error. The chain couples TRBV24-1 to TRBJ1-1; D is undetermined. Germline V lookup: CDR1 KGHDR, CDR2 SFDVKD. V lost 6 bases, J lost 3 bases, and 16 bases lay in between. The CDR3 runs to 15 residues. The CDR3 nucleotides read TGTGCCACCAGTCCCGAGACTTATACGGACACTGAAGCTTTCTCT. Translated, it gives CATSPETYTDTEAFS.

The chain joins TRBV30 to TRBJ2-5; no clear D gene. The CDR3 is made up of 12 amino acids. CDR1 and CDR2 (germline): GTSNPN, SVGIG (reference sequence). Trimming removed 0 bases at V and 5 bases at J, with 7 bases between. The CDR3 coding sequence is TGTGCCTGGAGTGTTTATGGCGAGACCCAGTACTTC. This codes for CAWSVYGETQYF.

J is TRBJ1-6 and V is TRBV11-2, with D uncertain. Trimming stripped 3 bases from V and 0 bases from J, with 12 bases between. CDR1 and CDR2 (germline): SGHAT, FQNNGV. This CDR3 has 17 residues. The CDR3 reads CASSFAPSVSYNSPLHF. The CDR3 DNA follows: TGTGCCAGCAGCTTCGCACCCTCTGTCTCCTATAATTCACCCCTCCACTTT. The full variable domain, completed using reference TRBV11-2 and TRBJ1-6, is EAGVAQSPRYKIIEKRQSVAFWCNPISGHATLYWYQQILGQGPKLLIQFQNNGVVDDSQLPKDRFSAERLKGVDSTLKIQPAKLEDSAVYLCASSFAPSVSYNSPLHFGNGTRLTVT.

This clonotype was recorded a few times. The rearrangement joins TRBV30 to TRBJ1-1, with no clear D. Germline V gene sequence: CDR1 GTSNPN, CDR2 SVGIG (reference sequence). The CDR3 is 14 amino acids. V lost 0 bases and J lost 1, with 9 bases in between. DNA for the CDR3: TGTGCCTGGAGTGTACTTTCGGGGAACACTGAAGCTTTCTTT. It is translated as CAWSVLSGNTEAFF. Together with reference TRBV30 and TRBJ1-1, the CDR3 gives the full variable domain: SQTIHQWPATLVQPVGSPLSLECTVEGTSNPNLYWYRQAAGRGLQLLFYSVGIGQISSEVPQNLSASRPQDRQFILSSKKLLLSDSGFYLCAWSVLSGNTEAFFGQGTRLTVV.

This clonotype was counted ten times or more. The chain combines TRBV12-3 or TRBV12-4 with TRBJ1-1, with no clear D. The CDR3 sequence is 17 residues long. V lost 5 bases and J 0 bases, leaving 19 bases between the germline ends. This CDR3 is CASSGDRGISMNTEAFF. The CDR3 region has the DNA TGTGCCAGCAGTGGCGATCGTGGTATTAGCATGAACACTGAAGCTTTCTTT.

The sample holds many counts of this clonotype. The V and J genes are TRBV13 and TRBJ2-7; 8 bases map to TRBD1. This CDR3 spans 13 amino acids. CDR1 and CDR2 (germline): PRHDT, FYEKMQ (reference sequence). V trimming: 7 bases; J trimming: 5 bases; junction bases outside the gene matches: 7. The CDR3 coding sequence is TGTGCCAGCAACAAGGACAGGGAGGACGAGCAGTACTTC. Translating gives CASNKDREDEQYF.

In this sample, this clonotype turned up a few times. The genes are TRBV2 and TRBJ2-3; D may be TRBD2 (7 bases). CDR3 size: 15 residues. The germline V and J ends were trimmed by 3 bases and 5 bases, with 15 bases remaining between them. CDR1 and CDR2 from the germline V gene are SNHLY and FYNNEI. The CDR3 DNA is TGTGCCAGCAGTGATTTGCGGGGGCTTGAAGATACGCAGTATTTT. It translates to CASSDLRGLEDTQYF.

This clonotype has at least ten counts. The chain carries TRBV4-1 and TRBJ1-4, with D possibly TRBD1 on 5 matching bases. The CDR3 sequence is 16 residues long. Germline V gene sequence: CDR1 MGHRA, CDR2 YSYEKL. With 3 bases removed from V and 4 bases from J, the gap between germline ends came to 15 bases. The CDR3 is CASSQTPEGLNEKLFF. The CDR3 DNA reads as TGCGCCAGCAGCCAGACTCCGGAGGGGCTTAATGAAAAACTGTTTTTT.

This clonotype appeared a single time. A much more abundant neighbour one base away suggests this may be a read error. The CDR3 region has the DNA TGTGCCACCAGCAAAGGTACCTACAATGAGCAGCTCTTC. This gives the protein CATSKGTYNEQLF. The J gene is TRBJ2-1, the V gene TRBV15, with unresolved D. The length of the CDR3 is 13 residues. Per germline, CDR1 LNHNV and CDR2 YYDKDF (reference sequence). The full variable domain, in which reference TRBV15 and TRBJ2-1 provide the parts outside the CDR3, is DAMVIQNPRYQVTQFGKPVTLSCSQTLNHNVMYWYQQKSSQAPKLLFHYYDKDFNNEADTPDNFQSRRPNTSFCFLDIRSPGLGDTAMYLCATSKGTYNEQLFGPGTRLTVL.

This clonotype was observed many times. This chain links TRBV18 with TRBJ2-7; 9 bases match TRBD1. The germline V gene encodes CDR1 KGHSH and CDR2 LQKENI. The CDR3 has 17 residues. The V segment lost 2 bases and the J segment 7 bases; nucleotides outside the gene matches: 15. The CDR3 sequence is CASSPKVIFGTGSEQYF. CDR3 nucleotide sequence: TGTGCCAGCTCACCAAAGGTCATCTTCGGGACAGGGTCTGAGCAGTACTTC.

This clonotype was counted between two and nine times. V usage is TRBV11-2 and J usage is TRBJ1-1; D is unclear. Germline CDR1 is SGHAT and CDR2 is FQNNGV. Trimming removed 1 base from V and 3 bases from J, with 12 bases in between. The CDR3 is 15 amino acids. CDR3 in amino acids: CASSLAFGPYTEAFF. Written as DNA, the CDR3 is TGTGCCAGCAGCTTAGCTTTTGGTCCTTACACTGAAGCTTTCTTT.